This T cell receptor beta chain was identified in a study of CD8 T cells in ankylosing spondylitis. General study findings and limits: According to the report, clones linked to the disease were significantly enriched in matched synovial fluid samples taken from ankylosing spondylitis patients. A subset of motif variants has previously been described in the synovial fluid and blood of reactive arthritis. Within peripheral blood, clones linked to disease were CD8+ and relatively rare. Seemingly characteristic of ankylosing spondylitis blood was a TCR beta motif consisting of about 8 highly homologous variants.

This clonotype was seen many times. Its cognate antigen is unknown. This CDR3 has 17 residues. The germline gives CDR1 SEHNR, CDR2 FQNEAQ (reference sequence). Trimming pared 5 bases from V and 8 bases from J, leaving 25 bases between. Quantitative molecular-barcoded 5'-RACE generated the TCR beta libraries. Each CDR3 protein gets one entry after TCRdb re-called the 5' RACE reads with MiXCR. The sample has roughly 490,000 distinct CDR3 sequences, roughly 5.2% seen once. The chain employs TRBV7-9 and TRBJ2-1; a weak D match, TRBD2 (5 bases). Sequencing used blood, either unsorted or a sorted T cell fraction (not recorded which). This receptor was identified in a male donor with ankylosing spondylitis. Written as DNA, the CDR3 is TGTGCCAGCAGCCCCACCCATGGTAGCGACGGTTTCTATGAGCAGTTCTTC. As protein: CASSPTHGSDGFYEQFF.